The rows below give T cell receptor beta chains drawn from one sample of a study of blood T cell repertoires in COVID-19. Assay: immunoSEQ multiplex PCR; the TCRdb copy retains only in-frame clones and omits some. The sample lists some 120,000 clones, more than 80% occurring once. The material sequenced was peripheral blood. The receptor source for this set is a man in his 70s with active or convalescent COVID-19. The CDR3 runs from the conserved cysteine through the conserved F or W. The D gene is left open where the match is weak. Clone sizes are given selectively: once, few, many, or a class where the clone is expanded.

>18|.|TRBV4-1|.|TRBJ2-1
CASSQDWLAESSYNEQFF
TGCGCCAGCAGCCAAGACTGGCTAGCCGAAAGCTCCTACAATGAGCAGTTCTTC
>15|once|TRBV29-1|TRBD2|TRBJ2-3
CSVAESSGSTDTQYF
TGCAGCGTTGCCGAGTCTAGCGGGAGCACAGATACGCAGTATTTT
>15|.|TRBV19|.|TRBJ1-5
CASSIDLSSNQPQHF
TGTGCCAGTAGTATAGATCTTAGTAGCAATCAGCCCCAGCATTTT
>19|.|TRBV7-9|.|TRBJ2-6
CASSLYPGQSFFGANVLTF
TGTGCCAGCAGCTTATACCCAGGACAGAGTTTCTTTGGGGCCAACGTCCTGACTTTC
>14|.|TRBV11-2|TRBD1|TRBJ2-3
CASSLRQGADTQYF
TGTGCCAGCAGCTTAAGACAGGGAGCAGATACGCAGTATTTT
>14|.|TRBV30|TRBD2|TRBJ2-3
CAWNSAGDTDTQYF
TGTGCCTGGAATTCGGCGGGAGACACAGATACGCAGTATTTT
>15|.|TRBV2|TRBD2|TRBJ2-1
CASSDLAGENNEQFF
TGTGCCAGCAGTGACCTAGCGGGAGAGAACAATGAGCAGTTCTTC
>14|.|TRBV5-1|TRBD1|TRBJ1-6
CASSTDRGGSPLHF
TGCGCCAGCAGCACGGACAGGGGTGGCTCACCCCTCCACTTT
>13|.|TRBV11-2|TRBD1|TRBJ2-5
CASSRDRGEYQYF
TGTGCCAGCAGCCGGGACAGGGGAGAATATCAGTACTTC
>14|few|TRBV5-1|.|TRBJ2-1
CASAPGHGGNEQFF
TGCGCCAGCGCGCCCGGTCACGGGGGCAATGAGCAGTTCTTC
>15|.|TRBV28|TRBD1|TRBJ2-7
CASSSSGTGSYEQYF
TGTGCCAGCAGTTCCTCCGGGACAGGGTCCTACGAGCAGTACTTC
>13|.|TRBV12-3/TRBV12-4|TRBD1|TRBJ1-3
CASQTGTGNTIYF
TGTGCCTCCCAGACAGGGACTGGAAACACCATATATTTT
>19|.|TRBV4-1|TRBD2|TRBJ2-1
CASSHGRRTSASSYNEQFF
TGCGCCAGCAGCCACGGCCGACGGACTAGCGCGAGCTCCTACAATGAGCAGTTCTTC
>15|.|TRBV6-1|TRBD2|TRBJ2-7
CASSEISSGSREQYF
TGTGCCAGCAGTGAAATTTCTAGCGGGAGTAGAGAGCAGTACTTC
>12|once|TRBV28|.|TRBJ1-2
CASRRTNYGYTF
TGTGCCAGCAGGCGAACTAACTATGGCTACACCTTC
>17|.|TRBV27|.|TRBJ1-5
CASSTRGPQDSNQPQHF
TGTGCCAGCAGTACCCGCGGGCCCCAAGATAGCAATCAGCCCCAGCATTTT
>17|.|TRBV7-8|.|TRBJ1-6
CASSFGQGPADGSPLHF
TGTGCCAGCAGCTTCGGGCAGGGTCCCGCTGATGGTTCACCCCTCCACTTT
>17|.|TRBV27|TRBD2|TRBJ2-5
CASRVIGTSGVQETQYF
TGTGCCAGCAGGGTTATTGGGACTAGCGGAGTACAAGAGACCCAGTACTTC
>13|once|TRBV28|.|TRBJ1-1
CASRYTGNTEAFF
TGTGCCAGCAGGTACACAGGCAACACTGAAGCTTTCTTT
>18|.|TRBV6-1|TRBD1|TRBJ2-6
CASSEKAGGVSGANVLTF
TGTGCCAGCAGTGAAAAGGCAGGGGGCGTAAGTGGGGCCAACGTCCTGACTTTC
>15|.|TRBV5-8|TRBD1|TRBJ2-7
CASSPTGTEHYEQYF
TGTGCCAGCAGCCCAACCGGGACAGAGCACTACGAGCAGTACTTC
>11|.|TRBV6-5|TRBD1|TRBJ1-2
CAAGTGYGYTF
TGTGCCGCGGGGACAGGATATGGCTACACCTTC
>12|.|TRBV30|.|TRBJ2-5
CAWSLAEGTQYF
TGTGCCTGGAGTCTTGCGGAGGGGACCCAGTACTTC